This T cell receptor (beta chain) was observed in a study of blood T cells in healthy people across ages. PCR was performed a second time for 7 to 11 cycles using a sample-barcoded 5' primer and a J-beta primer mix. Every sample returned 2.5 million or more CDR3-containing paired-end reads. Using its own MiXCR run on the 5' RACE reads, TCRdb lists one record per CDR3 protein. The table records some 930,000 distinct CDR3 sequences, 25% to 30% of them present only once. The CDR3 runs to 15 residues. Germline loops: CDR1 LNHDA, CDR2 SQIVND (reference sequence). J was trimmed by 0 bases and V by 11 bases; bases with no gene match: 10. Donors were systemically healthy Caucasian individuals from Russia aged about 6 to 95 years. Each sample yielded at least 6 million isolated PBMCs. This clonotype was counted only a few times. These same records also appear under a second study, on T cells of mothers and their children. According to that study: Barcodes and 2-4 random nucleotides were added by M1S in the second PCR.

Sequencing used blood. The chain joins TRBV19 to TRBJ2-5; 9 nucleotides match TRBD1. The clonotype comes from a middle-aged woman in good health. The CDR3 DNA reads as TGTGCCGCCATAGCCGGGACAGGGTACCAAGAGACCCAGTACTTC. It translates to CAAIAGTGYQETQYF.